This TCR beta chain was documented in a study of T cell repertoires in cytomegalovirus infection. On the study more broadly: It can be stated that public TCR beta signatures indicated CMV infection as well as a matching HLA type.

Broader study findings: In two of eight donors, the top clonotype was HLA-C-restricted CMV-specific. Accumulated public TCR beta family frequency recognized individuals carrying CMV together with the relevant HLA.

TCRdb redid the calling of the reads with MiXCR, one entry per CDR3 protein. The repertoire holds more than 650,000 distinct CDR3 sequences, with approximately 34% as singletons. This clonotype was seen repeatedly, ten times or more. The antigen is not known. This receptor was obtained from a human donor in good health (CMV status not recorded). Some clones in this sample may be carry-over from other donors' samples. Sequencing was performed on PBMCs.

DNA of the CDR3: TGTGCCAGCAGCTCAACACAGGGGACAATAACAGCAACTAATGAAAAACTGTTTTTT. This translates into CASSSTQGTITATNEKLFF. This chain joins TRBV7-2 and TRBJ1-4, with 7 bases matching TRBD1. Germline values: CDR1 SGHTA, CDR2 FQGNSA. The CDR3 contains 19 residues. V shed 4 bases and J 0 bases; nucleotides not matched to a gene: 14.